Following are 16 T cell receptor beta chains from one sample sequenced in a study of cytomegalovirus exposure and HLA in healthy donors. The PCR ran on 60 Vbeta and 13 Jbeta primers. Data came from immunoSEQ multiplex PCR; TCRdb stores just in-frame clones and leaves some out. The data contain 130,000 to 150,000 clones, about 82% of them singletons. Sequenced: PBMCs. These receptors originate from a man aged 25 to 45 in good health and CMV-seronegative.

The CDR3 DNA sequence: TGCAGCGCCCGGACAGGGGGAGATTTTGGCTACACCTTC. As protein: CSARTGGDFGYTF. This chain connects TRBV29-1 to TRBJ1-2; TRBD1 matches 10 bases. This CDR3 has 13 amino acids. V lost 7 bases and J lost 7; bases outside the gene matches: 9. The V gene's germline CDR1 is SQVTM and CDR2 ANQGSEA. Full variable domain (rest looked up from reference TRBV29-1 and TRBJ1-2): SAVISQKPSRDICQRGTSLTIQCQVDSQVTMMFWYRQQPGQSLTLIATANQGSEATYESGFVIDKFPISRPNLTFSTLTVSNMSPEDSSIYLCSARTGGDFGYTFGSGTRLTVV.

Points on this clone: Other DNA sequences from this sample encode an identical CDR3 as well. The chain's CDR3 is CASSGTGGHYGYTF. Here the CDR3 DNA reads TGCGCCAGCAGTGGGACGGGGGGGCACTATGGCTACACCTTC. The rearrangement links TRBV10-2 to TRBJ1-2; D is perhaps TRBD1 (6 bases). The CDR3 totals 14 residues. Germline CDR1 is WSHSY and CDR2 is SAAADI. The V end lost 4 bases, the J end lost 3 bases, and 12 bases lay between the germline ends.

The rearrangement joins TRBV11-2 to TRBJ1-1, with 11 bases lining up with TRBD1. This CDR3 is 16 amino acids long. From germline, CDR1 is SGHAT and CDR2 FQNNGV. The J segment lost 4 bases and the V segment lost 5 bases, leaving 9 bases of the junction unmatched. DNA of the CDR3: TGTGCCAGCAGCCCGGGGACAGGGGGAGCGAGCACTGAAGCTTTCTTT. Encoded protein: CASSPGTGGASTEAFF. The full variable domain, rest sourced from reference TRBV11-2 and TRBJ1-1, is EAGVAQSPRYKIIEKRQSVAFWCNPISGHATLYWYQQILGQGPKLLIQFQNNGVVDDSQLPKDRFSAERLKGVDSTLKIQPAKLEDSAVYLCASSPGTGGASTEAFFGQGTRLTVV.

This chain joins TRBV18 and TRBJ2-7; possibly TRBD1 for D (6 bases). Germline CDR1 KGHSH, CDR2 LQKENI. CDR3 size: 12 residues. V lost 6 bases and J 5 bases, leaving 11 bases between the germline ends. As DNA, the CDR3 is TGTGCCAGCTCGCAGACAGGTCACGAGCAGTACTTC. The encoded protein is CASSQTGHEQYF.

This chain links TRBV2 with TRBJ2-7; TRBD1 aligns across 8 bases. The CDR3 covers 14 residues. Germline V gene sequence: CDR1 SNHLY, CDR2 FYNNEI. V lost 6 bases and J lost 1; bases outside the gene matches: 5. CDR3 region: CASSGQGISYEQYF. The CDR3 nucleotides read TGTGCCAGCAGCGGACAGGGTATTTCCTACGAGCAGTACTTC.

This chain connects TRBV18 to TRBJ2-7; TRBD2 matches 9 bases. This CDR3 comprises 15 residues. Germline values: CDR1 KGHSH, CDR2 LQKENI. Trimming took 4 bases from V and 2 from J; bases not matched to a gene: 6. The CDR3 bases are TGTGCCAGCTCACTAAGCGGGGGGTTCGCCTACGAGCAGTACTTC. It translates to CASSLSGGFAYEQYF.

The chain joins TRBV28 to TRBJ2-7, with 11 bases fitting TRBD1. Losses at the gene ends were 6 bases for V and 2 bases for J; bases not matched to a gene: 3. Germline lookup yields CDR1 MDHEN and CDR2 SYDVKM. The CDR3 sequence is 14 residues long. CDR3 in DNA: TGTGCCAGCAGCGGGACAGGGGGGACCTACGAGCAGTACTTC. Translating gives CASSGTGGTYEQYF.

This clone has more than one count but fewer than ten. This CDR3 is CASSFQGQGHYEQYF. The CDR3 DNA reads as TGTGCCAGCAGTTTCCAAGGTCAGGGACACTACGAGCAGTACTTC. The chain combines TRBV28 with TRBJ2-7; a weak D match, TRBD1 (6 bases). V gave up 3 bases and J gave up 3 bases, with 15 bases separating them. Germline V gene lookup returns CDR1 MDHEN and CDR2 SYDVKM. The CDR3 is 15 amino acids.

The chain couples TRBV29-1 to TRBJ2-1; D gene uncertain. The V end was cut by 4 bases, the J end by 9 bases, with 10 bases between. CDR1 is SQVTM, CDR2 ANQGSEA, per germline. CDR3 size: 11 residues. The CDR3 protein is CSVALRSEQFF. CDR3 DNA: TGCAGCGTTGCCCTGAGGAGTGAGCAGTTCTTC.

This chain joins TRBV15 and TRBJ2-5, with 7 bases lining up with TRBD1. The CDR3 contains 16 residues. CDR1 LNHNV and CDR2 YYDKDF come from the germline V gene (reference sequence). After removal of 1 base from V and 0 bases from J, the junction contained 5 bases not matched to a gene. In DNA, the CDR3 is TGTGCCACCAGCAGAGGGCTCAGGGGGTACCAAGAGACCCAGTACTTC. This translates into CATSRGLRGYQETQYF.

This rearrangement joins TRBV5-4 to TRBJ2-5; 10 bases agree with TRBD1. CDR1 is SGHNT and CDR2 is YYREEE in the germline V gene (reference sequence). The CDR3 contains 15 residues. V lost 4 bases to trimming and J lost 4 bases; unmatched junction nucleotides: 7. DNA for the CDR3: TGTGCCAGCAGCCTAAGGACAGGGGGACGAGAGACCCAGTACTTC. As protein: CASSLRTGGRETQYF.

This chain links TRBV7-9 with TRBJ1-4; the match to TRBD1 covers 8 bases. The ends lost 5 bases at V and 5 bases at J; junction bases unmatched: 7. Germline loops: CDR1 SEHNR, CDR2 FQNEAQ (reference sequence). This CDR3 has 15 residues. This chain's CDR3 is CASSPVDRENEKLFF. In nucleotides, the CDR3 is TGTGCCAGCAGCCCGGTGGACAGGGAGAATGAAAAACTGTTTTTT.

J is TRBJ2-7 and V is TRBV25-1, with D hard to call. This CDR3 comprises 12 residues. The germline V gene has CDR1 MGHDK and CDR2 SYGVNS. V lost 1 base and J lost 3, with 4 bases in between. CDR3 sequence: CASSEFSYEQYF. The CDR3 DNA sequence: TGTGCCAGCAGTGAATTCAGCTACGAGCAGTACTTC.

The chain uses TRBV7-8 and TRBJ1-3, with D maybe TRBD1 (5 bases). The CDR3 is 15 amino acids. Trimming cost V 5 bases and J 0 bases, with 11 bases left between them. The germline CDR1 and CDR2 sequences are SGHVS and FQNEAQ. CDR3 nucleotides: TGTGCCAGCAGCCAGGGTCGGAGCTCTGGAAACACCATATATTTT. Amino acid sequence: CASSQGRSSGNTIYF.

This clone was detected only a few times. This chain links TRBV7-9 with TRBJ1-1; the match to TRBD1 covers 8 bases. Per germline, CDR1 SEHNR and CDR2 FQNEAQ (reference sequence). V lost 5 bases and J lost 4; bases outside the gene matches: 9. This CDR3 has 15 residues. The CDR3 nucleotides are TGTGCCAGCAGCACGTCAGGGGGCTGGGGCACTGAAGCTTTCTTT. It specifies CASSTSGGWGTEAFF.

V gene TRBV15 combines with J gene TRBJ2-5; 9 bases are a match to TRBD1. The germline gives CDR1 LNHNV, CDR2 YYDKDF (reference sequence). This CDR3 is 18 amino acids long. The junction had 12 bases not matched to a gene; V was cut back by 1 base and J by 3 bases. CDR3 protein: CATSRGIYIRDREETQYF. CDR3 bases: TGTGCCACCAGCAGAGGGATTTATATCCGGGACAGGGAAGAGACCCAGTACTTC.